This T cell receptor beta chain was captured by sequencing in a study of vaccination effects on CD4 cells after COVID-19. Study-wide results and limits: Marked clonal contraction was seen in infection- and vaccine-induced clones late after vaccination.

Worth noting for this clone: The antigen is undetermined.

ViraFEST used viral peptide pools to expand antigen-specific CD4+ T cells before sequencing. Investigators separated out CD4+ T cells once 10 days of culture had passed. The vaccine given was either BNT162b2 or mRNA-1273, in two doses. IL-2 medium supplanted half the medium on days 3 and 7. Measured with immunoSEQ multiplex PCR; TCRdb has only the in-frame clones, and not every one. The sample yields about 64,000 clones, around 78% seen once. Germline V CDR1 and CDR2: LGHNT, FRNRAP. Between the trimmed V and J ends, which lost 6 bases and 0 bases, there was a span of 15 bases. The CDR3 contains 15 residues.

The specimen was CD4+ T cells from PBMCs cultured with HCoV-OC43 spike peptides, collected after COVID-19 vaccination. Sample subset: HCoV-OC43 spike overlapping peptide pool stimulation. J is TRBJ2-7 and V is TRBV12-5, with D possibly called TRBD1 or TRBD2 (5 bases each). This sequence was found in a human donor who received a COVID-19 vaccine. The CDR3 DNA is TGTGCTAGTGGACCCGGGACGGGGAGCTCCTACGAGCAGTACGTC. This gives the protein CASGPGTGSSYEQYV.